This entry is about one T cell receptor (beta chain). This record comes from a study of cytomegalovirus exposure and HLA in healthy donors. As for the study in general: The approximately 120 validation repertoires, a later analysis reported, used the same platform as the approximately 700 first-cohort repertoires.

Trimming took 0 bases from V and 6 from J; bases not matched to a gene: 2. CDR1 and CDR2 from the germline V gene are SGHRS and YFSETQ. The CDR3 sequence is 15 residues long. Here immunoSEQ multiplex PCR was the method, and the copy in TCRdb shows in-frame clones only, minus some. The data contain over 200,000 clones, about 91% of them singletons. The sequenced sample consisted of PBMCs. V gene TRBV5-1 combines with J gene TRBJ2-1, with 11 bases identical to TRBD1. The clonotype originates from a woman aged 18-35 years in good health and CMV-seronegative. The DNA for the CDR3 is TGCGCCAGCAGCTTGGATGGGACAGGGGGCAATGAGCAGTTCTTC. Translated: CASSLDGTGGNEQFF.